This is a list of T cell receptor beta chains from one sample in a study of beta chain features in type 1 diabetes. The table came from immunoSEQ multiplex PCR; TCRdb's copy has only in-frame clones and leaves some out. Of around 240,000 clones detected, 9.6% appear once; the ten largest clones hold approximately 0.035%. Sequenced input: naive CD4+ T cells from blood. The receptors were sampled from a woman under 30 in good health. The CDR3 runs from the conserved cysteine through the conserved F or W. The D gene is left open where the match is weak. Not all rows give a size; the values are once, few, many and, for expanded clones, a class.

.	few	TRBV19	TRBJ2-5	TGTGCCAGTAGTAGTCTTACGGGTGAGACCCAGTACTTC	CASSSLTGETQYF
.	.	TRBV7-3	TRBJ2-3	TGTGCCAGCAGCTTGGGGGCAACAGATACGCAGTATTTT	CASSLGATDTQYF
.	few	TRBV7-8	TRBJ1-1	TGTGCCAGCAGCTTAGTTCTCCCTACGAACACTGAAGCTTTCTTT	CASSLVLPTNTEAFF
.	few	TRBV2	TRBJ1-4	TGTGCCAGCATTCCCCTTCGTGAAAAACTGTTTTTT	CASIPLREKLFF
TRBD1	.	TRBV6-6	TRBJ1-2	TGTGCCAGCAGTTCCCCGGGACAGATTAACTATGGCTACACCTTC	CASSSPGQINYGYTF
.	few	TRBV19	TRBJ2-1	TGTGCCAGTAGGATCGGGATCCACAATGAGCAGTTCTTC	CASRIGIHNEQFF
.	.	TRBV5-6	TRBJ2-7	TGTGCCAGCAGCTTGCTCCAGGGAAAGAGCTACGAGCAGTACTTC	CASSLLQGKSYEQYF
TRBD1	.	TRBV29-1	TRBJ1-2	TGCAGCGTTCCGGGACAGGGTATCGGTGGCTACACCTTC	CSVPGQGIGGYTF
.	many	TRBV5-6	TRBJ2-1	TGTGCCAGCAGCTTGGGACAGAGCTCCTACAATGAGCAGTTCTTC	CASSLGQSSYNEQFF
TRBD1	few	TRBV2	TRBJ1-2	TGTGCCAGCACCGAGGGACAGGGGCCCGACTATGGCTACACCTTC	CASTEGQGPDYGYTF
.	.	TRBV19	TRBJ1-6	TGTGCCAGTAAGGGCGTCTGGACAGCGAATTCACCCCTCCACTTT	CASKGVWTANSPLHF
.	few	TRBV30	TRBJ2-1	TGTGCCACCTTCTCTACGTGGGAGCAGTTCTTC	CATFSTWEQFF
TRBD2	.	TRBV29-1	TRBJ2-5	TGCAGCGTTGGCCAGGGAGGGCAAGAGACCCAGTACTTC	CSVGQGGQETQYF
.	.	TRBV5-6	TRBJ2-2	TGTGCCAGCAGCTTGCCATCCGGGACTCCGAACACCGGGGAGCTGTTTTTT	CASSLPSGTPNTGELFF
TRBD1	few	TRBV19	TRBJ2-1	TGTGCCAGTGGAAGACAGGGGTCCTACAATGAGCAGTTCTTC	CASGRQGSYNEQFF
TRBD1	few	TRBV7-7	TRBJ2-1	TGTGCTAGCAGCTCAGACAGGGGTGGTGAGCAGTTCTTC	CASSSDRGGEQFF
TRBD2	.	TRBV30	TRBJ2-1	TGTGCCTGGAGTCACCCCGGGACTAGGCGGAATGAGCAGTTCTTC	CAWSHPGTRRNEQFF
TRBD1	many	TRBV7-9	TRBJ1-1	TGTGCCAGCAGCAGGGACAGGATGAACACTGAAGCTTTCTTT	CASSRDRMNTEAFF
TRBD2	few	TRBV2	TRBJ2-7	TGTGCCAGCACTCGCGGGGGACCCGAGCAGTACTTC	CASTRGGPEQYF
.	.	TRBV7-9	TRBJ1-6	TGTGCCAGCAGCTTACTACAGGGAGATTCACCCCTCCACTTT	CASSLLQGDSPLHF
TRBD1	many	TRBV19	TRBJ1-2	TGTGCCAGCGCGCGGAACAGGGGTGATGGCTACACCTTC	CASARNRGDGYTF
TRBD2	few	TRBV19	TRBJ2-1	TGTGCCAGTAGTATAATAGCGGGAGGCCTTAGCTCCTACAATGAGCAGTTCTTC	CASSIIAGGLSSYNEQFF
TRBD2	.	TRBV29-1	TRBJ2-1	TGCAGCATAACGACTAGCGGGGGGGGCAATGAGCAGTTCTTC	CSITTSGGGNEQFF
.	.	TRBV10-2	TRBJ1-2	TGCGCCAGCAGTGAGACATCCCCAAACTATGGCTACACCTTC	CASSETSPNYGYTF
.	few	TRBV30	TRBJ1-5	TGTGCCTGGGAACAGGGCCTCAATCAGCCCCAGCATTTT	CAWEQGLNQPQHF
TRBD2	few	TRBV14	TRBJ2-1	TGTGCCAGCAGCCCTATGACTAGCGGTTACAATGAGCAGTTCTTC	CASSPMTSGYNEQFF
.	few	TRBV6-5	TRBJ2-1	TGTGCCAGCAGTTACTCTGGAGGTGAGCAGTTCTTC	CASSYSGGEQFF
TRBD2	.	TRBV30	TRBJ2-1	TGTGCCTGGACTAGCGGGAGGGTTAATGAGCAGTTCTTC	CAWTSGRVNEQFF
TRBD2	.	TRBV19	TRBJ2-7	TGTGCCAGTAGTATGAGGAGACTAGCGGGAGTCTACGAGCAGTACTTC	CASSMRRLAGVYEQYF
TRBD2	.	TRBV6-4	TRBJ2-2	TGTGCCAGCAGTGAAGGCGGGAGGGCCTCCGGGGAGCTGTTTTTT	CASSEGGRASGELFF
.	many	TRBV30	TRBJ2-6	TGTGCCTGGATTAATCCCTCTGGGGCCAACGTCCTGACTTTC	CAWINPSGANVLTF
.	few	TRBV5-1	TRBJ1-5	TGCGCCAGCAGCTTGCTCGGAGATAGCAATCAGCCCCAGCATTTT	CASSLLGDSNQPQHF
TRBD2	.	TRBV18	TRBJ2-1	TGTGCCAGCTCACCTCCCGGGAGGGTTTTCGATGAGCAGTTCTTC	CASSPPGRVFDEQFF
TRBD2	.	TRBV19	TRBJ2-6	TGTGCCAGTAGCCCGGGAGGCCCTCAGAGCTCTGGGGCCAACGTCCTGACTTTC	CASSPGGPQSSGANVLTF
TRBD1	.	TRBV11-3	TRBJ1-5	TGTGCCAGCAGCGTAACAGGGGGCGAGGATCAGCCCCAGCATTTT	CASSVTGGEDQPQHF
.	.	TRBV7-2	TRBJ2-7	TGTGCCAGCAGCCGCCGCGGCAATAGCTACGAGCAGTACTTC	CASSRRGNSYEQYF
.	few	TRBV6-5	TRBJ1-1	TGTGCCAGCAGTTACAATAGAGAGGGCCCTGAAGCTTTCTTT	CASSYNREGPEAFF
TRBD2	.	TRBV30	TRBJ2-7	TGTGCCACTAGGGCGGGGGGAACCTACGAGCAGTACTTC	CATRAGGTYEQYF
TRBD2	.	TRBV7-9	TRBJ2-5	TGTGCCAGCAGCTTAGTTACGGGAGGGGAGACCCAGTACTTC	CASSLVTGGETQYF
.	few	TRBV19	TRBJ2-2	TGTGCCAGTAGTATATTTGCGGGGTCTACGAACACCGGGGAGCTGTTTTTT	CASSIFAGSTNTGELFF
TRBD1	few	TRBV30	TRBJ1-1	TGTGCCGAGGAGGGGGCGGGCACTGAAGCTTTCTTT	CAEEGAGTEAFF
.	.	TRBV19	TRBJ2-5	TGTGCCAGTAGTCCAGAGGTGGCGGGGGAGACCCAGTACTTC	CASSPEVAGETQYF